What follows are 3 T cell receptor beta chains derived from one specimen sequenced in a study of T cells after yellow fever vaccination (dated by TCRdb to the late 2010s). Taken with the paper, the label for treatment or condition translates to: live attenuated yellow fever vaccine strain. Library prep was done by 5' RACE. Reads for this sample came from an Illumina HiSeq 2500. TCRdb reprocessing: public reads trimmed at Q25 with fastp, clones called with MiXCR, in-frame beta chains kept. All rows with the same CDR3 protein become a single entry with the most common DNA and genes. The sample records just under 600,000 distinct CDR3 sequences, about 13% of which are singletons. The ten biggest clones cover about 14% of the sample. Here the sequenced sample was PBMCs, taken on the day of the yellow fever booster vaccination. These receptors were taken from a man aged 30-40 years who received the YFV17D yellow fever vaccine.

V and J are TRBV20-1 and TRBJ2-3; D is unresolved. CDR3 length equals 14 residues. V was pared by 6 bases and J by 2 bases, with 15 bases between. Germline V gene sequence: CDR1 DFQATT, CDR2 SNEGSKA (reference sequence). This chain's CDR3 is CSALLAAYTDTQYF. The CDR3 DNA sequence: TGCAGTGCGCTATTAGCAGCTTACACAGATACGCAGTATTTT.

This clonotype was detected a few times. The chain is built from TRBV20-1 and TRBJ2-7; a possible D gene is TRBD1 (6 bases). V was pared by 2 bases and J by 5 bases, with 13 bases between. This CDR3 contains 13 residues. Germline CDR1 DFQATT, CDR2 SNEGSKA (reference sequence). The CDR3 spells CSARRDNRDEQYF. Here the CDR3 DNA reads TGCAGTGCTAGAAGGGACAACAGGGACGAGCAGTACTTC.

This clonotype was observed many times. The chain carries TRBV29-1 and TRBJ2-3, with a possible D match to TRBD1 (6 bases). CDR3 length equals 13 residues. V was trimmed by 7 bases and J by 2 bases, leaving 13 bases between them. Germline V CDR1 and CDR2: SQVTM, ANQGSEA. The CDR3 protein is CSATGQHTDTQYF. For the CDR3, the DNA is TGCAGCGCCACAGGGCAGCACACAGATACGCAGTATTTT.